Shown below are 30 T cell receptor beta chains from a single sample sequenced in a study of CD8 T cells in Susac syndrome. With random hexamers, roughly 0.45 to 1 ug RNA was reverse transcribed. One entry per CDR3 protein results from TCRdb running MiXCR on the immunoSEQ multiplex PCR reads. This sample carries about 250,000 distinct CDR3 sequences, over 85% of them seen once, and the ten largest clones take roughly 0.07%. Specimen: CD4+ T cells from PBMCs. All receptors derive from a human donor with multiple sclerosis.

The CDR3 DNA reads as TGCAGTGCCAAAAGGAGTGCAGATACGCAGTATTTT. This codes for CSAKRSADTQYF. The J gene is TRBJ2-3, the V gene TRBV20-1; D remains ambiguous. The CDR3 is 12 amino acids. V lost 6 bases, J lost 4 bases, and 11 bases lay in between. Germline V lookup: CDR1 DFQATT, CDR2 SNEGSKA (reference sequence).

This chain joins TRBV29-1 and TRBJ2-1, with 8 positions matching TRBD2. Germline V gene sequence: CDR1 SQVTM, CDR2 ANQGSEA. The CDR3 runs 14 residues. J lost 10 bases, V lost 7 bases, and 15 bases had no gene match. CDR3 loop: CSAMPGLGQGEQFF. The CDR3 region has the DNA TGCAGCGCTATGCCGGGACTAGGGCAAGGGGAGCAGTTCTTC.

The chain links TRBV23-1 to TRBJ2-7; D remains unclear. TRBV23-1 is annotated as an ORF whose role is uncertain. The CDR3 extends over 17 amino acids. V lost 2 bases and J 2 bases, leaving 19 bases between the germline ends. The CDR3 loop is CASSQQSIRTSTYEQYV. The DNA for the CDR3 is TGCGCCAGCAGTCAACAATCTATAAGGACCTCTACCTACGAGCAGTACGTC.

The chain couples TRBV18 to TRBJ2-7; 10 bases are shared with TRBD1. The CDR3 spans 16 residues. The germline V gene has CDR1 KGHSH and CDR2 LQKENI. Germline trimming cut 2 bases from V and 5 bases from J; bases unmatched to any gene: 9. CDR3 in DNA: TGTGCCAGCTCACCAGCAGCCGACAGGGGGCTTGACGAGCAGTACTTC. Its translation: CASSPAADRGLDEQYF.

V is TRBV19 and J is TRBJ1-4; the D is unclear. Germline V gives CDR1 LNHDA, CDR2 SQIVND (reference sequence). V lost 3 bases and J 0 bases, leaving 8 bases between the germline ends. This CDR3 is built from 15 residues. DNA of the CDR3: TGTGCCAGTAGTATTGGGCGATCAACTAATGAAAAACTGTTTTTT. The encoded protein is CASSIGRSTNEKLFF.

This clonotype was found a few times. The CDR3 DNA follows: TGTGCCAGCAGCTCCTGGGGGGCTGGCACTGAAGCTTTCTTT. Translation gives CASSSWGAGTEAFF. This chain uses TRBV3-1 with TRBJ1-1; D perhaps matches TRBD1 (6 bases). CDR3 length: 14 residues. V was cut by 5 bases and J by 4 bases, with 14 bases left in between. The germline CDR1 and CDR2 sequences are LGHDT and YNNKEL (reference sequence).

V and J are TRBV7-8 and TRBJ2-6, with 7 bases identical to TRBD1. Germline CDR1 and CDR2: SGHVS and FQNEAQ. The CDR3 totals 17 residues. V was pared by 4 bases and J by 3 bases, with 9 bases of the junction left unmatched. This CDR3 is CASSSSTGARGANVLTF. CDR3 in DNA: TGTGCCAGCAGCTCGAGTACAGGGGCTCGTGGGGCCAACGTCCTGACTTTC.

This sequence joins TRBV11-2 and TRBJ2-2; D gene ambiguous. Germline-derived CDR1 and CDR2 are SGHAT and FQNNGV. Trimming stripped 6 bases from V and 1 base from J, with 12 bases between. The CDR3 sequence is 15 residues long. The CDR3 DNA reads TGTGCCAGCAGGGCCCTAAACGGGAACACCGGGGAGCTGTTTTTT. Residues: CASRALNGNTGELFF.

The chain employs TRBV6-1 and TRBJ2-2, with D perhaps matching TRBD1 (5 bases). This CDR3 region has 16 residues. V dropped 1 base and J dropped 1 base, with 10 bases sitting between them. CDR1 is MNHNS and CDR2 is SASEGT in the germline V gene. The CDR3 is CASSEVRGWNTGELFF. The CDR3 nucleotides are TGTGCCAGCAGTGAAGTTAGGGGCTGGAACACCGGGGAGCTGTTTTTT.

The chain couples TRBV7-9 to TRBJ1-1; D is perhaps TRBD1 (5 bases). Germline CDR1 is SEHNR and CDR2 is FQNEAQ (reference sequence). CDR3 length: 17 amino acids. Trimming left V 1 base short and J 1 base short, with 16 bases between. The CDR3 protein is CASSLGPRVGPNTEAFF. For the CDR3, the DNA is TGTGCCAGCAGCTTAGGGCCCAGGGTGGGACCGAACACTGAAGCTTTCTTT.

The genes are TRBV14 and TRBJ1-2, with a possible D match to TRBD1 (5 bases). Looked up from germline, CDR1 is SGHDN and CDR2 is FVKESK. Trimming removed 0 bases at V and 2 bases at J, with 7 bases between. This CDR3 comprises 14 residues. This chain's CDR3 is CASSQDRDNYGYTF. CDR3 in DNA: TGTGCCAGCAGCCAAGACAGGGACAACTATGGCTACACCTTC.

This chain connects TRBV2 to TRBJ2-2; a possible D gene is TRBD2 (6 bases). This CDR3 has 14 residues. The V gene lost 9 bases and the J gene lost 0 bases, with 11 bases spanning the gap. Germline CDR1 reads SNHLY; CDR2 reads FYNNEI. CDR3 loop: CARTGTSNTGELFF. CDR3 DNA: TGTGCCAGGACCGGGACTTCGAACACCGGGGAGCTGTTTTTT.

The chain carries TRBV7-3 and TRBJ1-1; D possibly corresponds to TRBD1 (5 bases). The CDR3 runs 15 residues. Trimming shortened V by 3 bases and J by 1 base, and 12 bases separated the two germline ends. Germline CDR1 and CDR2: SGHTA and FQGTGA. The CDR3 DNA sequence: TGTGCCAGCAGCTTTGACGGGCAGGGGAACACTGAAGCTTTCTTT. It yields the protein CASSFDGQGNTEAFF. Looking up the rest from reference TRBV7-3 and TRBJ1-1 gives the full variable domain: GAGVSQTPSNKVTEKGKYVELRCDPISGHTALYWYRQSLGQGPEFLIYFQGTGAADDSGLPNDRFFAVRPEGSVSTLKIQRTERGDSAVYLCASSFDGQGNTEAFFGQGTRLTVV.

The rearrangement joins TRBV29-1 to TRBJ2-3; TRBD2 aligns across 10 bases. The V gene end was trimmed by 7 bases and the J gene end by 4 bases; junction bases not matched to a gene: 17. Germline CDR1 and CDR2: SQVTM and ANQGSEA. The CDR3 extends over 17 amino acids. CDR3 coding DNA: TGCAGCGCCGCGAGGGGGAGTAGCGGGAGGAGGGCAGATACGCAGTATTTT. Amino acid sequence: CSAARGSSGRRADTQYF.

The CDR3 DNA follows: TGTGCCTGGGACGGGAGGGCGAGAACTGAAGCTTTCTTT. Translation: CAWDGRARTEAFF. V and J are TRBV30 and TRBJ1-1; D gene ambiguous. The V and J ends lost 5 bases and 5 bases respectively, with 15 bases between them. The CDR3 is 13 amino acids. Looked up from germline, CDR1 is GTSNPN and CDR2 is SVGIG (reference sequence).

The chain uses TRBV18 and TRBJ1-2; 9 nucleotides align to TRBD1. The junction had 8 bases not matched to a gene; V was cut back by 6 bases and J by 3 bases. Germline CDR1 KGHSH, CDR2 LQKENI. CDR3 length: 15 amino acids. The CDR3 protein is CASSPGTGTHYGYTF. The CDR3, as DNA: TGTGCCAGCTCCCCCGGGACAGGGACTCACTATGGCTACACCTTC.

The CDR3 nucleotides are TGTGCCAGCAGTTCCCTACCGGGACTAGCGGGAGGCGCAGATACGCAGTATTTT. Translation: CASSSLPGLAGGADTQYF. The chain employs TRBV27 and TRBJ2-3, with 15 bases that match TRBD2. The CDR3 totals 18 residues. Germline assignment: CDR1 MNHEY and CDR2 SMNVEV (reference sequence). V was clipped by 4 bases and J by 4 bases; unmatched bases: 9.

V gene TRBV24-1 combines with J gene TRBJ1-5, with D perhaps matching TRBD1 (5 bases). Germline V lookup: CDR1 KGHDR, CDR2 SFDVKD. This CDR3 contains 13 residues. Trimming cost V 7 bases and J 3 bases, with 9 bases left between them. The CDR3 loop is CATSRDSNQPQHF. Here the CDR3 DNA reads TGTGCCACCAGCCGGGACTCCAATCAGCCCCAGCATTTT.

J is TRBJ1-5 and V is TRBV12-3 or TRBV12-4; 9 bases fit TRBD1. With 6 bases clipped from V and 7 bases from J, the junction kept 10 bases outside the gene matches. The CDR3 consists of 15 residues. The CDR3 region has the DNA TGTGCCAGCAGACAGGGACAGGGAGATCGACAGCCCCAGCATTTT. This encodes CASRQGQGDRQPQHF.

This chain links TRBV5-1 with TRBJ1-1; D is perhaps TRBD1 (6 bases). The germline gives CDR1 SGHRS, CDR2 YFSETQ. The CDR3 runs to 20 residues. The V and J ends lost 6 bases and 1 base respectively, with 31 bases between them. DNA of the CDR3: TGCGCCAGCACCACTGGACAGTTCAGAACACTGAAGCTTCAGAACACTGAAGCTTTCTTT. Protein sequence: CASTTGQFRTLKLQNTEAFF.

This clonotype has a single count. The chain is built from TRBV6-1 and TRBJ1-5; D remains unclear. This CDR3 is built from 13 residues. Trimming removed 0 bases at V and 7 bases at J, with 7 bases between. The germline CDR1 and CDR2 sequences are MNHNS and SASEGT. The CDR3 sequence is CASSEAQDQPQHF. The CDR3 region has the DNA TGTGCCAGCAGTGAAGCTCAAGACCAGCCCCAGCATTTT.

This clonotype has only a few counts. This chain connects TRBV6-2 or TRBV6-3 to TRBJ2-6; the D is unclear. Looked up from germline, CDR1 is MNHEY and CDR2 is SVGEGT. Trimming pared 2 bases from V and 0 bases from J, leaving 11 bases between. The CDR3 consists of 17 residues. CDR3 amino acids: CASSYPTTVSGANVLTF. CDR3 nucleotide sequence: TGTGCCAGCAGTTACCCGACGACGGTCTCTGGGGCCAACGTCCTGACTTTC.

The rearrangement joins TRBV7-2 to TRBJ2-4, with D perhaps matching TRBD1 (6 bases). The CDR3 is 12 residues long. Deletions cut 5 bases from V and 8 bases from J, with 10 bases between. Per the germline V gene, CDR1 is SGHTA and CDR2 is FQGNSA. The CDR3, as DNA: TGTGCCAGCAGCCTACAGGGCGACATTCAGTACTTC. This codes for CASSLQGDIQYF.

The V call is TRBV7-3, the J call TRBJ2-7; 13 nucleotides agree with TRBD2. With V trimmed by 5 bases and J by 0 bases, 10 bases remained unmatched. The CDR3 is made up of 18 amino acids. Per germline, CDR1 SGHTA and CDR2 FQGTGA. CDR3 residues: CASSPRLAGGPISYEQYV. CDR3 nucleotide sequence: TGTGCCAGCAGCCCCCGACTAGCGGGAGGTCCTATCTCCTACGAGCAGTACGTC.

V usage is TRBV3-1 and J usage is TRBJ1-1; 7 bases match TRBD1. The CDR3 has 14 residues. CDR1 is LGHDT, CDR2 YNNKEL, per germline (reference sequence). After removal of 0 bases from V and 5 bases from J, the junction contained 3 bases not matched to a gene. CDR3 residues: CASSQDRGATEAFF. The CDR3 DNA sequence: TGTGCCAGCAGCCAAGACAGGGGGGCAACTGAAGCTTTCTTT.

V and J are TRBV29-1 and TRBJ1-2; D unresolved. The CDR3 covers 12 residues. CDR1 SQVTM and CDR2 ANQGSEA come from the germline V gene. Trimming removed 7 bases from V and 2 bases from J, with 11 bases in between. The CDR3 reads CSALETNYGYTF. In DNA form, the CDR3 reads TGCAGCGCCTTGGAAACAAACTATGGCTACACCTTC.

This chain links TRBV3-1 with TRBJ2-1, with TRBD1 matching over 9 bases. This CDR3 is 17 amino acids long. Losses at the gene ends were 5 bases for V and 0 bases for J; bases not matched to a gene: 8. Germline values: CDR1 LGHDT, CDR2 YNNKEL (reference sequence). The CDR3 bases are TGTGCCAGCAGCTCCTTACCGGGACAGGGCTCCTACAATGAGCAGTTCTTC. This codes for CASSSLPGQGSYNEQFF.

The rearrangement links TRBV20-1 to TRBJ2-7, with TRBD1 matching 7 bases. V lost 6 bases to trimming and J lost 2 bases; unmatched junction nucleotides: 4. The CDR3 runs 12 residues. In germline, CDR1 is DFQATT, CDR2 SNEGSKA (reference sequence). CDR3 in amino acids: CSALQGPYEQYF. CDR3 nucleotide sequence: TGCAGTGCATTACAGGGGCCCTACGAGCAGTACTTC.

This clonotype appeared a single time. The chain uses TRBV12-3 or TRBV12-4 and TRBJ1-4; D possibly corresponds to TRBD1 (6 bases). The CDR3 loop spans 16 amino acids. Trimming shortened V by 6 bases and J by 4 bases, and 18 bases separated the two germline ends. This CDR3 is CASSLGSGGGNEKLFF. CDR3 DNA sequence: TGTGCCAGCAGCCTTGGGTCTGGGGGCGGTAATGAAAAACTGTTTTTT.

V and J are TRBV11-1 and TRBJ2-1; tentatively, D is TRBD2 (5 bases). V dropped 1 base and J dropped 5 bases, with 12 bases sitting between them. The CDR3 has 15 amino acids. CDR1 is SGHAT and CDR2 is FQDESV in the germline V gene (reference sequence). In nucleotides, the CDR3 is TGTGCCAGCAGCTTAGGGACTCAGGTAAACAATGAGCAGTTCTTC. Protein product: CASSLGTQVNNEQFF.